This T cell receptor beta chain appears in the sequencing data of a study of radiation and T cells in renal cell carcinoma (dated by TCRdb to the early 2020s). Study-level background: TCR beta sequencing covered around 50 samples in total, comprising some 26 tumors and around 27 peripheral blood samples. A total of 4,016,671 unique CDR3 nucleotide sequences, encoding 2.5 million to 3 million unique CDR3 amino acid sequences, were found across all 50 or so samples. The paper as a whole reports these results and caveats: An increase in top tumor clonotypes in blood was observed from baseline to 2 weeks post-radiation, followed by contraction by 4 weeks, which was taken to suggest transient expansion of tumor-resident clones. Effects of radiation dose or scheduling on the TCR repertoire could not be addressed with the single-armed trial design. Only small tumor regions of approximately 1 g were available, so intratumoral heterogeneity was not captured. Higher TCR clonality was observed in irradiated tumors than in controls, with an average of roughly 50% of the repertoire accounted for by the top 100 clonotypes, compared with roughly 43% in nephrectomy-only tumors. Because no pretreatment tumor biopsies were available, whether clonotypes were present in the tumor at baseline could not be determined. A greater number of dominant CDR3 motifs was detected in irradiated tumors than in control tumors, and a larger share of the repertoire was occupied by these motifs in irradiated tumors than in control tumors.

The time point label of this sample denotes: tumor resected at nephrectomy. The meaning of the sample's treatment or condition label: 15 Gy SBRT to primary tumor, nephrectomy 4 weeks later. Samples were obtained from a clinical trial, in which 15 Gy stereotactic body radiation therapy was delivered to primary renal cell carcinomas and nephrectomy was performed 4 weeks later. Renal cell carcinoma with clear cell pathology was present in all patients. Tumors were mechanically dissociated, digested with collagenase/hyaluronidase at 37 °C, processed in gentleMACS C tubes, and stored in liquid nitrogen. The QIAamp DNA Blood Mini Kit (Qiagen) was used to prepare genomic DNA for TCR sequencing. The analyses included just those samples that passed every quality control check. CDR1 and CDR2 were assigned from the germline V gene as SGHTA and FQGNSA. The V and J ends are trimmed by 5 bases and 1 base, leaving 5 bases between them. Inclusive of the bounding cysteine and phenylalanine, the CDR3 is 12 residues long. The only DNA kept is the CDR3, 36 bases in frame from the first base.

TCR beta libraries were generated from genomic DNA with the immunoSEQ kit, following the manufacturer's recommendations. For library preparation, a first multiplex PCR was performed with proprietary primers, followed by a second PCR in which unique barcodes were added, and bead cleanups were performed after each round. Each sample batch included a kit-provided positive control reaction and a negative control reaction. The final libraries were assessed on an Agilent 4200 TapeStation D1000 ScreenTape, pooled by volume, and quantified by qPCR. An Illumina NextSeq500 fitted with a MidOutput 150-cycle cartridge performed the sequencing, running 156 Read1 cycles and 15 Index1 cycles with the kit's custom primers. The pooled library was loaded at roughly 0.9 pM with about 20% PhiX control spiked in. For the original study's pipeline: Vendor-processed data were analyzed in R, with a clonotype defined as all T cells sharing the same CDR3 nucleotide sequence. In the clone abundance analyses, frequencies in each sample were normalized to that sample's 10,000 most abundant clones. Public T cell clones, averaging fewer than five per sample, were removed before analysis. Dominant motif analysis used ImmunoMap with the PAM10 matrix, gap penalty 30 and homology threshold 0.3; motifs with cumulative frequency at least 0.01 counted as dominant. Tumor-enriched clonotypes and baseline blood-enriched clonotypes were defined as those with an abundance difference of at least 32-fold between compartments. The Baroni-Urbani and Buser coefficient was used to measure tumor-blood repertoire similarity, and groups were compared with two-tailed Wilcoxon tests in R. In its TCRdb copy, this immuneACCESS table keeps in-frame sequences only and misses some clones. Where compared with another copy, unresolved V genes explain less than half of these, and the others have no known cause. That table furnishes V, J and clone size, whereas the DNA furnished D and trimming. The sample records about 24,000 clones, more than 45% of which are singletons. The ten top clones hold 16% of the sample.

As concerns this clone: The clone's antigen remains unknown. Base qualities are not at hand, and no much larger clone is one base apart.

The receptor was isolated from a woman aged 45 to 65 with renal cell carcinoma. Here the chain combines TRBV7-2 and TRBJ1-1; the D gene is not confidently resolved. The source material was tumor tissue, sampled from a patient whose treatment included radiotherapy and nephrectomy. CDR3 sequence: CASSNPNTEAFF. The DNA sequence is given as TGTGCCAGCAGCAACCCGAACACTGAAGCTTTCTTT.